What follows are 16 T cell receptor beta chains derived from one specimen sequenced in a study of cytomegalovirus exposure and HLA in healthy donors. The table came from immunoSEQ multiplex PCR; TCRdb's copy has only in-frame clones and leaves some out. In the table there are 60,000 to 90,000 clones, approximately 80% of which are singletons. The sample was PBMCs. Receptors were obtained from a man between 25 and 39 years old in good health and CMV-seronegative.

This sequence joins TRBV4-1 and TRBJ2-1; TRBD2 agrees at 9 bases. V lost 0 bases and J lost 1; bases outside the gene matches: 7. The CDR3 covers 18 residues. Looked up from germline, CDR1 is MGHRA and CDR2 is YSYEKL. The CDR3 sequence: CASSQEGAGGGSYNEQFF. In DNA, the CDR3 is TGCGCCAGCAGCCAAGAAGGAGCGGGAGGAGGGTCCTACAATGAGCAGTTCTTC.

This chain connects TRBV6-6 to TRBJ1-1; TRBD1 is a possible D gene (5 bases). Trimming removed 6 bases at V and 2 bases at J, with 10 bases between. The CDR3 contains 13 residues. The V gene's germline CDR1 is MNHNY and CDR2 SVGAGI (reference sequence). CDR3 protein: CASSHQGNTEAFF. The CDR3 DNA sequence: TGTGCCAGCAGCCACCAGGGAAACACTGAAGCTTTCTTT.

The chain couples TRBV2 to TRBJ1-2, with 9 bases fitting TRBD1. There are 14 residues in the CDR3. Trimming took 8 bases from V and 2 from J; bases not matched to a gene: 6. Per the germline V gene, CDR1 is SNHLY and CDR2 is FYNNEI. CDR3 protein: CASLEQGANYGYTF. The CDR3 DNA follows: TGTGCCAGCCTTGAACAGGGGGCCAACTATGGCTACACCTTC.

This sequence joins TRBV25-1 and TRBJ2-7; D might be TRBD2 (5 bases). This CDR3 spans 12 amino acids. Germline V gene lookup returns CDR1 MGHDK and CDR2 SYGVNS. Trimming removed 5 bases at V and 3 bases at J, with 8 bases between. This CDR3 reads CASSRDFYEQYF. For the CDR3, the DNA is TGTGCCAGCAGTCGGGATTTCTACGAGCAGTACTTC.

The CDR3 nucleotides read TGTGCCAGCAGTGAGACAGGATTAAACTATGGCTACACCTTC. Protein: CASSETGLNYGYTF. This chain links TRBV25-1 with TRBJ1-2, with TRBD1 as a possible D gene (6 bases). V lost 3 bases and J lost 2, with 10 bases in between. The CDR3 loop spans 14 amino acids. Germline CDR1 and CDR2: MGHDK and SYGVNS.

V gene TRBV30 combines with J gene TRBJ1-1, with D possibly TRBD1 on 6 matching bases. CDR3 size: 14 residues. Trimming stripped 0 bases from V and 6 bases from J, with 14 bases between. Germline CDR1 reads GTSNPN; CDR2 reads SVGIG (reference sequence). The CDR3 here is CAWSVQGQRAEAFF. CDR3 sequence (DNA): TGTGCCTGGAGTGTACAAGGACAGAGGGCTGAAGCTTTCTTT.

The rearrangement joins TRBV4-1 to TRBJ2-2, with 9 bases fitting TRBD2. The CDR3 is 22 amino acids. CDR1 and CDR2 (germline): MGHRA, YSYEKL. With V trimmed by 0 bases and J by 1 base, 18 bases remained unmatched. CDR3 DNA: TGCGCCAGCAGCCAAGAACCTAATGCTGGCGGGAGGGCTTACAGGAACACCGGGGAGCTGTTTTTT. Translated: CASSQEPNAGGRAYRNTGELFF.

This chain connects TRBV5-1 to TRBJ2-7; 7 nucleotides align to TRBD1. Germline CDR1 reads SGHRS; CDR2 reads YFSETQ. Trimming at V came to 1 base and at J to 4 bases, leaving 5 bases not matched to a gene. The CDR3 consists of 14 residues. The CDR3 loop reads CASSLNRGPYEQYF. The DNA of the CDR3 is TGCGCCAGCAGCTTGAACAGGGGACCTTACGAGCAGTACTTC.

The V gene is TRBV18, the J gene TRBJ1-5; TRBD1 might be the D (6 bases). Germline loops: CDR1 KGHSH, CDR2 LQKENI. The CDR3 contains 16 residues. V was cut by 6 bases and J by 1 base, with 16 bases left in between. The CDR3 DNA follows: TGTGCCAGCTCCCAAAATCCGGGACAAAGCAATCAGCCCCAGCATTTT. Translated, it gives CASSQNPGQSNQPQHF.

The CDR3 DNA sequence: TGTGCCAGCAGGAGCACAGAAGAGACCCAGTACTTC. Its protein product is CASRSTEETQYF. This chain connects TRBV2 to TRBJ2-5; no clear D. Trimming shortened V by 6 bases and J by 3 bases, and 8 bases separated the two germline ends. The CDR3 consists of 12 residues. Germline CDR1 reads SNHLY; CDR2 reads FYNNEI.

This clone showed up just once. Here the CDR3 reads CASSLGGSEGIGSYEQYF. Written as DNA, the CDR3 is TGTGCCAGCAGCTTGGGGGGTTCAGAAGGGATCGGATCCTACGAGCAGTACTTC. The chain couples TRBV7-3 to TRBJ2-7, with D maybe TRBD2 (6 bases). This CDR3 region has 18 residues. V was clipped by 3 bases and J by 1 base, with 22 bases between them. CDR1 and CDR2 (germline): SGHTA, FQGTGA.

The gene calls are TRBV11-2 and TRBJ2-5; D gene ambiguous. In germline, CDR1 is SGHAT, CDR2 FQNNGV. The CDR3 contains 13 residues. V was pared by 3 bases and J by 3 bases, with 8 bases between. The CDR3 loop reads CASSFNSKETQYF. CDR3 coding DNA: TGTGCCAGCAGCTTTAACAGCAAAGAGACCCAGTACTTC.

The chain uses TRBV4-3 and TRBJ1-2, with 12 nucleotides matching TRBD1. Germline V gives CDR1 LGHNA, CDR2 YSLEER. CDR3 length: 16 residues. Germline trimming cut 0 bases from V and 6 bases from J; bases unmatched to any gene: 5. Here the CDR3 reads CASSQDGTGGANGYTF. DNA of the CDR3: TGCGCCAGCAGCCAAGATGGGACAGGGGGCGCGAATGGCTACACCTTC.

V is TRBV7-2 and J is TRBJ2-3, with TRBD1 matching over 11 bases. Germline lookup yields CDR1 SGHTA and CDR2 FQGNSA. The CDR3 runs 15 residues. Trimming cost V 6 bases and J 4 bases; bases outside gene matches: 6. CDR3 nucleotide sequence: TGTGCCAGCAGACCCCCGGGACAGGGGGCAGATACGCAGTATTTT. It codes for CASRPPGQGADTQYF.

The chain has TRBV5-8 and TRBJ1-2, with unresolved D. The V gene lost 5 bases and the J gene lost 4 bases, with 9 bases spanning the gap. Per the germline V gene, CDR1 is SGHTS and CDR2 is YDEGEE. CDR3 length: 12 residues. The CDR3 reads CASSMDFYGYTF. The CDR3 DNA reads as TGTGCCAGCAGTATGGACTTCTATGGCTACACCTTC.

This clone was recorded only once. The CDR3: CASSYGPDPIRQPQHF. DNA for the CDR3: TGTGCCAGCAGTTACGGGCCAGATCCAATCAGACAGCCCCAGCATTTT. This sequence joins TRBV6-6 and TRBJ1-5; D is unclear. The ends were cut back, 2 bases at V and 7 bases at J, with 18 bases in the middle. The CDR3 has 16 residues. Looked up from germline, CDR1 is MNHNY and CDR2 is SVGAGI (reference sequence).